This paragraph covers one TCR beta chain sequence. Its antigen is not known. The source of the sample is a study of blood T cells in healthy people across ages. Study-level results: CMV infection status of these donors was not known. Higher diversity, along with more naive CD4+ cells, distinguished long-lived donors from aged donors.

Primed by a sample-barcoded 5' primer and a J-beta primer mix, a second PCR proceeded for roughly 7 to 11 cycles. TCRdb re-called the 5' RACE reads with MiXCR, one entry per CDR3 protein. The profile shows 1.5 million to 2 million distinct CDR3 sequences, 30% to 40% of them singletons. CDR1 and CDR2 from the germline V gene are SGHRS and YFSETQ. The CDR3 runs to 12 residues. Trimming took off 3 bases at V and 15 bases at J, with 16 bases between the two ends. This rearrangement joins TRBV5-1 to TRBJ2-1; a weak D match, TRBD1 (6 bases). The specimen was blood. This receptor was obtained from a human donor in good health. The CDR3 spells CASSSDSQVGFF. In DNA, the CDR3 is TGCGCCAGCAGCTCGGACAGCCAGGTTGGGTTCTTC.